These T cell receptor beta chains were read from a single sample in a study of CD8 T cells in ankylosing spondylitis. TCRdb ran MiXCR on the 5' RACE reads and lists one entry per CDR3 protein. The data contain 110,000 to 150,000 distinct CDR3 sequences, roughly 7.7% of them singletons. Sample: synovial fluid, either unsorted or a sorted T cell fraction (not recorded which). These receptor sequences come from a male donor with ankylosing spondylitis. The CDR3 runs from the conserved cysteine through the conserved F or W. A D gene is named only where the DNA matches it firmly. Clone sizes are given selectively: once, few, many, or a class where the clone is expanded.

D: .
size: many
V: TRBV4-2
J: TRBJ1-5
CDR3: CASSQGQRYQPQHF
DNA: TGTGCCAGCAGCCAAGGACAGCGCTATCAGCCCCAGCATTTT

D: .
size: .
V: TRBV5-5
J: TRBJ2-7
CDR3: CASSAERTLGLYEQYF
DNA: TGTGCCAGCAGTGCGGAAAGGACTCTGGGACTCTACGAGCAGTACTTC

D: .
size: few
V: TRBV5-1
J: TRBJ2-7
CDR3: CASSSSGEQYF
DNA: TGCGCCAGCAGCTCCTCGGGCGAGCAGTACTTC

D: .
size: few
V: TRBV7-9
J: TRBJ2-1
CDR3: CASSPLGYGEQFF
DNA: TGTGCCAGCAGTCCCTTGGGGTACGGTGAGCAGTTCTTC

D: .
size: .
V: TRBV6-5
J: TRBJ2-7
CDR3: CASSSWTGTYEQYF
DNA: TGTGCCAGCAGTTCATGGACGGGCACCTACGAGCAGTACTTC

D: .
size: .
V: TRBV25-1
J: TRBJ1-6
CDR3: CASSLELWGSPLHF
DNA: TGTGCCAGCAGTCTCGAGCTCTGGGGTTCACCCCTCCACTTT

D: .
size: few
V: TRBV5-1
J: TRBJ1-2
CDR3: CASSIDPRNYGYTF
DNA: TGCGCCAGCAGCATCGACCCGAGGAACTATGGCTACACCTTC

D: .
size: few
V: TRBV19
J: TRBJ2-3
CDR3: CASSMWAADRTDTQYF
DNA: TGTGCCAGTAGTATGTGGGCAGCGGATCGCACAGATACGCAGTATTTT

D: TRBD1
size: many
V: TRBV4-3
J: TRBJ2-3
CDR3: CASSPWGTGGTDTQYF
DNA: TGCGCCAGCAGCCCCTGGGGGACAGGGGGCACAGATACGCAGTATTTT

D: .
size: .
V: TRBV24-1
J: TRBJ2-5
CDR3: CATKTPRGAFEETQYF
DNA: TGTGCCACCAAAACCCCCCGGGGGGCCTTTGAAGAGACCCAGTACTTC

D: .
size: .
V: TRBV28
J: TRBJ1-6
CDR3: CASSSIRRRGIHF
DNA: TGTGCCAGCAGTTCAATACGCCGCCGGGGCATCCACTTT

D: .
size: .
V: TRBV24-1
J: TRBJ2-1
CDR3: CATSDPGTDDNEQFF
DNA: TGTGCCACCAGTGACCCCGGGACGGATGACAATGAGCAGTTCTTC

D: .
size: many
V: TRBV4-3
J: TRBJ2-6
CDR3: CASSQDGDSGANVLTF
DNA: TGCGCCAGCAGCCAAGACGGGGACTCTGGGGCCAACGTCCTGACTTTC

D: .
size: few
V: TRBV20-1
J: TRBJ2-7
CDR3: CSASIDYGRGYEQYF
DNA: TGCAGTGCCTCCATCGATTACGGAAGGGGTTACGAGCAGTACTTC

D: .
size: many
V: TRBV20-1
J: TRBJ1-4
CDR3: CSASQRWGAWEKLFF
DNA: TGCAGTGCTAGCCAAAGATGGGGGGCTTGGGAAAAACTGTTTTTT

D: .
size: .
V: TRBV28
J: TRBJ1-2
CDR3: CASSLTRTNYGYTF
DNA: TGTGCCAGCAGTTTAACCCGGACTAACTATGGCTACACCTTC

D: TRBD2
size: many
V: TRBV10-3
J: TRBJ2-3
CDR3: CAISAGGSTDTQYF
DNA: TGTGCCATCAGCGCGGGGGGGAGCACAGATACGCAGTATTTT

D: .
size: many
V: TRBV7-9
J: TRBJ2-3
CDR3: CASSLILADTDTQYF
DNA: TGTGCCAGCAGCTTAATCCTAGCAGACACAGATACGCAGTATTTT